The 18 T cell receptor beta chains in this list originate from one sample, sequenced in a study of spatial heterogeneity in lung cancer. The time point here: sample taken at primary tumor resection. Unsorted samples of tumor, nontumor lung or frozen PBMC had their whole RNA sequenced. TCRdb independently ran MiXCR on the 5' RACE reads; one entry per CDR3 protein. The data hold 3,000 or so distinct CDR3 sequences, with roughly 8.5% observed a single time. The input for sequencing was normal lung tissue next to the tumor, taken at surgery. All receptors derive from a male donor with early-stage non-small cell lung cancer.

This clonotype was observed many times. This beta chain is off target for a library built for alpha chains, so its abundance means little. The chain recombines TRBV7-2 with TRBJ2-5; perhaps TRBD1 as D (5 bases). Germline CDR1 reads SGHTA; CDR2 reads FQGNSA. With 1 base removed from V and 3 bases from J, the gap between germline ends came to 12 bases. This CDR3 is built from 15 residues. In DNA form, the CDR3 reads TGTGCCAGCAGCTTAGACCCAGGGCCCGAAGAGACCCAGTACTTC. Translation: CASSLDPGPEETQYF.

This clonotype is judged medium-sized. The size of this beta chain means little, since it is a stray read in a library made for alpha chains. V usage is TRBV6-5 and J usage is TRBJ1-1, with 7 bases matching TRBD1. This CDR3 is 15 amino acids long. V shed 5 bases, J shed 1 base, and the junction held 7 bases outside the gene matches. The germline V gene has CDR1 MNHEY and CDR2 SVGAGI. The CDR3 DNA follows: TGTGCCAGCAGTACCGTAGACAGGGAGAACACTGAAGCTTTCTTT. It translates to CASSTVDRENTEAFF.

This clonotype is judged medium-sized. This beta chain represents an off-target read in a library built for alpha chains; its size is of limited meaning. The J gene is TRBJ2-7, the V gene TRBV3-1; 7 nucleotides agree with TRBD2. The V gene end was trimmed by 4 bases and the J gene end by 3 bases; junction bases not matched to a gene: 3. CDR1 is LGHDT and CDR2 is YNNKEL in the germline V gene (reference sequence). The CDR3 length is 13 residues. In DNA, the CDR3 is TGTGCCAGCAGCCGGCTAGCGGACTACGAGCAGTACTTC. Translation gives CASSRLADYEQYF.

This clonotype rates as medium-sized. A library prepared for alpha chains yielded this beta chain as an off-target read; its size is of little meaning. V gene TRBV7-2 combines with J gene TRBJ2-5; D unresolved. Germline lookup yields CDR1 SGHTA and CDR2 FQGNSA. V lost 1 base and J lost 3, with 6 bases in between. CDR3 size: 13 residues. The CDR3 nucleotides read TGTGCCAGCAGCTTAGAGGCGGAAGAGACCCAGTACTTC. Its translation: CASSLEAEETQYF.

This clonotype is deemed medium-sized (0.01 to 0.1%). Since the library was made to target alpha chains, this beta chain is a stray read and its abundance is not meaningful. J is TRBJ2-1 and V is TRBV11-2, with D possibly being TRBD2 (5 bases). CDR3 size: 14 residues. V was pared by 1 base and J by 10 bases, with 14 bases between. Germline V gives CDR1 SGHAT, CDR2 FQNNGV. The CDR3 sequence: CASSLGTGMMEQFF. DNA of the CDR3: TGTGCCAGCAGCTTAGGCACGGGGATGATGGAGCAGTTCTTC. Looking up the rest from reference TRBV11-2 and TRBJ2-1 gives the full variable domain: EAGVAQSPRYKIIEKRQSVAFWCNPISGHATLYWYQQILGQGPKLLIQFQNNGVVDDSQLPKDRFSAERLKGVDSTLKIQPAKLEDSAVYLCASSLGTGMMEQFFGPGTRLTVL.

This clonotype is classed as hyperexpanded. Little can be read into the size of this beta chain, an off-target read in a library designed for alpha chains. The CDR3, as DNA: TGTGCCACCAGTGACCCCGGGACAGGGGGACACAATGAGCAGTTCTTC. This codes for CATSDPGTGGHNEQFF. This chain joins TRBV24-1 and TRBJ2-1; 11 nucleotides match TRBD1. The CDR3 runs to 16 residues. V dropped 4 bases and J dropped 5; count of bases not matched to a gene: 6. CDR1 is KGHDR, CDR2 SFDVKD, per germline.

This clonotype was detected many times. A library made for alpha chains picked up this beta chain off target, so its size means little. The CDR3 DNA sequence: TGTGCCAGCAGTTTCAGGACGGCGGGGGCTGAAGCTTTCTTT. It codes for CASSFRTAGAEAFF. This sequence joins TRBV12-3 or TRBV12-4 and TRBJ1-1, with a weak D call TRBD1 (5 bases). The CDR3 totals 14 residues. V was shortened by 3 bases and J by 6 bases, with 14 bases between the two germline ends.

This clonotype is a singleton in its sample. One base away lies a much larger clone, so this may be a sequencing read error. This beta chain appears as a stray read in a library generated for alpha chains; its size is not informative. The chain links TRBV12-3 or TRBV12-4 to TRBJ2-3; a possible D gene is TRBD2 (6 bases). CDR3 length: 13 residues. V lost 1 base and J lost 14, with 16 bases in between. The CDR3 protein is CASSLGLVKARYF. In DNA form, the CDR3 reads TGTGCCAGCAGTTTAGGACTAGTGAAGGCGCGGTATTTT.

As regards this clonotype: This beta chain is an off-target read within a library intended for alpha chains, so its frequency means little. The V gene is TRBV28, the J gene TRBJ2-1, with no clear D. Trimming took off 6 bases at V and 0 bases at J, with 9 bases between the two ends. The germline V gene encodes CDR1 MDHEN and CDR2 SYDVKM. There are 14 residues in the CDR3. The CDR3 nucleotides are TGTGCCAGCAGACAGAGGAGCTCCTACAATGAGCAGTTCTTC. It is translated as CASRQRSSYNEQFF.

This clonotype was observed a handful of times. Since it is a stray read in a library aimed at alpha chains, this beta chain has a size that is not meaningful. The gene calls are TRBV20-1 and TRBJ2-5; maybe TRBD1 (6 bases). This CDR3 spans 12 amino acids. V was shortened by 4 bases and J by 3 bases, with 9 bases between the two germline ends. Germline lookup yields CDR1 DFQATT and CDR2 SNEGSKA (reference sequence). The CDR3 is CSANAGEETQYF. As DNA, the CDR3 is TGCAGTGCTAACGCAGGGGAAGAGACCCAGTACTTC.

This clonotype is medium-sized. Within a library made for alpha chains, this beta chain is off target, and its count is uninformative. The chain employs TRBV15 and TRBJ2-1; no clear D gene. From germline, CDR1 is LNHNV and CDR2 YYDKDF (reference sequence). The V end lost 0 bases, the J end lost 7 bases, and 13 bases lay between the germline ends. CDR3 length equals 15 residues. The DNA of the CDR3 is TGTGCCACCAGCAGAGATTTAGGAGCCTCTAATGAGCAGTTCTTC. This gives the protein CATSRDLGASNEQFF.

This clonotype was seen ten or more times. This beta chain came through as a stray read in a library set up for alpha chains, and its size says little. The gene calls are TRBV2 and TRBJ2-5, with no clear D. Germline CDR1 reads SNHLY; CDR2 reads FYNNEI. The CDR3 length is 17 residues. Trimming shortened V by 0 bases and J by 3 bases, and 17 bases separated the two germline ends. This CDR3 is CASSEAPGGVKKETQYF. CDR3 in DNA: TGTGCCAGCAGTGAAGCCCCTGGCGGAGTAAAAAAAGAGACCCAGTACTTC.

This clonotype has at least ten counts. This beta chain represents an off-target read in a library built for alpha chains; its size is of limited meaning. The rearrangement uses TRBV6-5 and TRBJ1-1; weak D call: TRBD1 (5 bases). Trimming removed 2 bases at V and 4 bases at J, with 14 bases between. The germline V gene encodes CDR1 MNHEY and CDR2 SVGAGI. The CDR3 is made up of 15 amino acids. The chain's CDR3 is CASSYLGRQGTEAFF. In DNA form, the CDR3 reads TGTGCCAGCAGTTACCTGGGACGGCAGGGCACTGAAGCTTTCTTT.

By sample fraction, this clonotype is medium-sized. This beta chain appears as a stray read in a library generated for alpha chains; its size is not informative. This sequence joins TRBV7-2 and TRBJ2-1, with D possibly TRBD2 on 5 matching bases. CDR3 length equals 17 residues. Germline V gives CDR1 SGHTA, CDR2 FQGNSA. V was pared by 5 bases and J by 8 bases, with 25 bases between. The CDR3: CASSPGNDRRTWHEQFF. As DNA, the CDR3 is TGTGCCAGCAGCCCCGGGAATGATAGGAGGACCTGGCATGAGCAGTTCTTC.

Of note for this clonotype: For a library built for alpha chains, this beta chain is a stray read; little rests on its size. This chain uses TRBV10-3 with TRBJ2-6; 7 bases align to TRBD1. The CDR3 runs 16 residues. Per germline, CDR1 ENHRY and CDR2 SYGVKD. V lost 6 bases to trimming and J lost 2 bases; unmatched junction nucleotides: 7. CDR3 nucleotide sequence: TGTGCCATCAGAGGACAGGACAAGGCTGGGGCCAACGTCCTGACTTTC. Translating gives CAIRGQDKAGANVLTF.

As to this clonotype: As an off-target read in a library built for alpha chains, this beta chain has a frequency of little significance. The CDR3 coding sequence is TGTGCCAGCAGTTTCGATAGCGGTACTAGCACAGATACGCAGTATTTT. Protein product: CASSFDSGTSTDTQYF. This sequence joins TRBV28 and TRBJ2-3, with D perhaps TRBD2 (6 bases). The CDR3 length is 16 residues. Germline CDR1 and CDR2: MDHEN and SYDVKM. The V gene lost 3 bases and the J gene lost 0 bases, with 13 bases spanning the gap.

This clonotype has ten or more counts. This beta chain appears as a stray read in a library generated for alpha chains; its size is not informative. The chain employs TRBV29-1 and TRBJ1-4; weak D call: TRBD1 (5 bases). CDR3 size: 12 residues. Germline assignment: CDR1 SQVTM and CDR2 ANQGSEA. Trimming took off 7 bases at V and 2 bases at J, with 8 bases between the two ends. The CDR3 coding sequence is TGCAGCGGGAGGGGCACTAATGAAAAACTGTTTTTT. Its protein product is CSGRGTNEKLFF.

Comment on this clonotype: The library was designed around alpha chains, so this beta chain is a stray read whose abundance carries little weight. The V and J genes are TRBV7-2 and TRBJ2-1; D possibly corresponds to TRBD2 (6 bases). V was pared by 3 bases and J by 10 bases, with 10 bases between. The CDR3 totals 12 residues. The germline CDR1 and CDR2 sequences are SGHTA and FQGNSA. CDR3 region: CASSLVAGEQFF. The DNA of the CDR3 is TGTGCCAGCAGCTTGGTTGCGGGGGAGCAGTTCTTC. Complete variable domain (other parts from reference TRBV7-2 and TRBJ2-1): GAGVSQSPSNKVTEKGKDVELRCDPISGHTALYWYRQSLGQGLEFLIYFQGNSAPDKSGLPSDRFSAERTGGSVSTLTIQRTQQEDSAVYLCASSLVAGEQFFGPGTRLTVL.